Reported below is one T cell receptor (beta chain). Trimming shortened V by 0 bases and J by 0 bases, and 11 bases separated the two germline ends. Germline-derived CDR1 and CDR2 are SGDLS and YYNGEE. This CDR3 is 16 amino acids long. This sample is drawn from a study of blood T cell repertoires in COVID-19. At the level of the study: Samples representing acute and convalescent COVID-19 were sourced from the United States, Italy and Spain.

Per the original data handling: Nucleated cell number was recorded as an estimate derived from reference gene primer amplification. Repertoires were generated with immunoSEQ multiplex PCR, while TCRdb's copy carries only in-frame clones and drops some. That table gives V, J and clone size, and the DNA gave D and trimming. The repertoire consists of 250,000 to 300,000 clones, with about 86% occurring once and the leading ten covering around 3.9%. Living in about 25 US areas, the participants were between 18 and 89 years of age. Self-reported history from a screening survey and questionnaire set each donor's cohort.

The sequencing input was PBMCs or T cells enriched from blood (not recorded which). The receptor was derived from a man aged 25-45 years with acute COVID-19. The rearrangement uses TRBV9 and TRBJ2-3, with a possible D match to TRBD2 (6 bases). CDR3 coding DNA: TGTGCCAGCAGCGTAGTGGGTAGCGGTAGCACAGATACGCAGTATTTT. It encodes CASSVVGSGSTDTQYF.